This TCR beta chain derives from a study of T cell responses to AZD1222 COVID-19 vaccine. Looking at the study overall: Doses given second, at about 4 or about 12 weeks, were pooled.

Germline V gives CDR1 SGHTA, CDR2 FQGTGA. The CDR3 contains 13 residues. The ends were cut back, 4 bases at V and 3 bases at J, with 9 bases in the middle. Generated by immunoSEQ multiplex PCR, the TCRdb table keeps only in-frame clones and is missing some. In the table there are around 95,000 clones, approximately 87% of which are singletons. Points on this clone: What it binds is not known.

The study, taken as a whole, reports: With dominance at 160-218 and 743-854, vaccine-associated CD4 TCRs spanned spike. Spike-specific TCR repertoires showed rising breadth and depth after two AZD1222 doses.

Material: peripheral blood, obtained on day 0 of AZD1222 vaccination. This receptor was taken from an adult in good health. The rearrangement links TRBV7-3 to TRBJ1-1; TRBD1 might be the D (6 bases). CDR3 in DNA: TGTGCCAGCAGCTCCGGGGGCTACACTGAAGCTTTCTTT. As protein: CASSSGGYTEAFF.